This is a list of T cell receptor beta chains from one sample in a study of cytomegalovirus exposure and HLA in healthy donors. The assay was immunoSEQ multiplex PCR, and TCRdb's table has in-frame clones only and misses some. This table has about 160,000 clones, around four fifths appearing once. The sample taken for sequencing was PBMCs. The receptors were sampled from a man aged 25-40 years in good health and CMV-seronegative. The CDR3 runs from the conserved cysteine through the conserved F or W. The D gene is left open where the match is weak. A clone size is listed for some rows: how often the clone was seen (once, few, many), or a class if it is expanded.

NA	few	TRBV9	TRBJ1-5	TGTGCCAGCAGCGTAGGGCACAGCAATCAGCCCCAGCATTTT	CASSVGHSNQPQHF
NA	NA	TRBV15	TRBJ2-7	TGTGCCACCAGCAGAGATAGGGGGAAGTACGAGCAGTACTTC	CATSRDRGKYEQYF
NA	NA	TRBV10-3	TRBJ1-2	TGTGCCATCGGGTCCAGGGGTGGCTATGGCTACACCTTC	CAIGSRGGYGYTF
NA	once	TRBV6-5	TRBJ1-3	TGTGCCAGCAAAGGACAGTGGCTTGGAAACACCATATATTTT	CASKGQWLGNTIYF
NA	NA	TRBV30	TRBJ1-2	TGTGCCTGGAGTGTCAGCGGTTATGGCTACACCTTC	CAWSVSGYGYTF
TRBD2	NA	TRBV5-5	TRBJ2-1	TGTGCCAGCAGCTTGGGGACCGGGACTAGCGGATTTGAGCAGTTCTTC	CASSLGTGTSGFEQFF
TRBD2	few	TRBV4-1	TRBJ2-4	TGCGCCAGCAGCCAAGAGGCTAGCGGGGGGGTAGCCAAAAACATTCAGTACTTC	CASSQEASGGVAKNIQYF
NA	NA	TRBV7-9	TRBJ1-1	TGTGCCACTCCAGACAGAAGTGGTGTCCTGAACACTGAAGCTTTCTTT	CATPDRSGVLNTEAFF
NA	NA	TRBV5-1	TRBJ2-3	TGCGCCAGCAGCTTGGAGATCCGGCGGGATAGCACAGATACGCAGTATTTT	CASSLEIRRDSTDTQYF
NA	NA	TRBV4-3	TRBJ2-3	TGCGCCAGCAGCCAAGATCTGGATACGCAGTATTTT	CASSQDLDTQYF
NA	NA	TRBV11-2	TRBJ1-5	TGTGCCAGCAGTGGGGGGAATCAGCCCCAGCATTTT	CASSGGNQPQHF
TRBD1	NA	TRBV5-1	TRBJ2-7	TGCGCCAGCAGCAGCCAGGGGGTCCGTAACGAGCAGTACTTC	CASSSQGVRNEQYF
NA	NA	TRBV6-6	TRBJ1-2	TGTGCCAGCAGTACTGGACAAAGCGGCTACACCTTC	CASSTGQSGYTF
NA	NA	TRBV6-5	TRBJ1-1	TGTGCCAGCAGTTACGGGTCAGGGTTCCAAGCTTTCTTT	CASSYGSGFQAFF
TRBD2	NA	TRBV19	TRBJ2-5	TGTGCCAGTACAGCGGCTAGCGGGAGCTTGGAGACCCAGTACTTC	CASTAASGSLETQYF
TRBD1	NA	TRBV11-2	TRBJ2-7	TGTGCCAGCAGCGGACAGGGTCCCTACGAGCAGTACTTC	CASSGQGPYEQYF
TRBD1	NA	TRBV7-9	TRBJ1-2	TGTGCCAGCAGTCGCGGACAGGACTATGGCTACACCTTC	CASSRGQDYGYTF
NA	NA	TRBV2	TRBJ2-2	TGTGCCAGCAGTTCTAGCGTGAACACCGGGGAGCTGTTTTTT	CASSSSVNTGELFF
TRBD1	NA	TRBV25-1	TRBJ1-1	TGTGCCAGCAGTGTGGGACAGCGGACTGAAGCTTTCTTT	CASSVGQRTEAFF
NA	NA	TRBV7-2	TRBJ2-7	TGTGCCAGCAGCCTTGGAGGACAGATGACAGTTGGGGAGCAGTACTTC	CASSLGGQMTVGEQYF
TRBD1	NA	TRBV7-3	TRBJ2-1	TGTGCCAGCAGCCGGACCGGGACAGGTCACAATGAGCAGTTCTTC	CASSRTGTGHNEQFF
TRBD2	NA	TRBV19	TRBJ2-1	TGTGCCAGTAGTATAGGACTAGCTCTGAATGAGCAGTTCTTC	CASSIGLALNEQFF
TRBD2	NA	TRBV28	TRBJ2-1	TGTGCCAGCAGGACGGCTAGCGGGATCAATGAGCAGTTCTTC	CASRTASGINEQFF
TRBD1	NA	TRBV6-5	TRBJ1-1	TGTGCCAGCACGCGACGATTGGCAGGGGGTGAAGCTTTCTTT	CASTRRLAGGEAFF
TRBD1	NA	TRBV19	TRBJ2-5	TGTGCCAGTGGCTTACAGGGGCGAGAGACCCAGTACTTC	CASGLQGRETQYF
NA	NA	TRBV7-3	TRBJ1-6	TGTGCCAGCAGCGCGGATTTAAATTCACCCCTCCACTTT	CASSADLNSPLHF
NA	once	TRBV14	TRBJ2-7	TGTGCCAGCAGCCAAGCTTACGAGCAGTACTTC	CASSQAYEQYF
NA	NA	TRBV27	TRBJ1-5	TGTGCCAGCAGTTTAGGGGGCGGCGGCAATCAGCCCCAGCATTTT	CASSLGGGGNQPQHF
TRBD2	NA	TRBV4-1	TRBJ2-2	TGCGCCAGCAGCCTAGCGGGAGGGAACACCGGGGAGCTGTTTTTT	CASSLAGGNTGELFF
NA	NA	TRBV7-9	TRBJ2-1	TGTGCCAGCAGCTTATGGCTCGGTCAGGCAGGTTCCAATGAGCAGTTCTTC	CASSLWLGQAGSNEQFF
TRBD2	NA	TRBV5-1	TRBJ2-7	TGCGCCAGCAGCCCTGGACTAGCGGGAGTTTACGAGCAGTACTTC	CASSPGLAGVYEQYF
NA	few	TRBV15	TRBJ1-5	TGTGCCACCAGCATAAGGACTGCGGGTCAGCCCCAGCATTTT	CATSIRTAGQPQHF
TRBD1	NA	TRBV10-3	TRBJ2-7	TGTGCCATCAGTAATGGACAGGGCAGGCGGGAGCAGTACTTC	CAISNGQGRREQYF
TRBD2	NA	TRBV11-3	TRBJ2-1	TGTGCCAGCAGCTCCGGGACTAGCGGGAGTAGCGATGAGCAGTTCTTC	CASSSGTSGSSDEQFF
NA	NA	TRBV4-3	TRBJ1-2	TGCGCCAGCAGCCAAGATCCGGGAAATGGCTACACCTTC	CASSQDPGNGYTF
TRBD1	NA	TRBV5-1	TRBJ1-1	TGCGCCAGCAGCCCTGCCCGGACAGGAGTTAACACTGAAGCTTTCTTT	CASSPARTGVNTEAFF
NA	NA	TRBV2	TRBJ2-2	TGTGCCAGCCGAGAAGATACGAACACCGGGGAGCTGTTTTTT	CASREDTNTGELFF
TRBD1	few	TRBV5-6	TRBJ1-2	TGTGCCAGCAGCTTGGTAGGACAGGGAGGGAGCTACACCTTC	CASSLVGQGGSYTF
TRBD1	few	TRBV28	TRBJ1-1	TGTGCCAGCACGACAGGGAAAGCAACTGAAGCTTTCTTT	CASTTGKATEAFF
NA	NA	TRBV5-4	TRBJ2-2	TGTGCCAGCAGCTTGGAGCCGGGACTGAGACACACCGGGGAGCTGTTTTTT	CASSLEPGLRHTGELFF
NA	NA	TRBV7-9	TRBJ2-1	TGTGCCAGCAGCGCCCGGACAGTCACAACCTACAATGAGCAGTTCTTC	CASSARTVTTYNEQFF
NA	NA	TRBV18	TRBJ2-5	TGTGCCAGCTCACCCTCGGAAGAGACCCAGTACTTC	CASSPSEETQYF